Presented here are 8 T cell receptor beta chains from one specimen sequenced in a study of blood T cell repertoires in COVID-19. Clones were sequenced by immunoSEQ multiplex PCR, and TCRdb holds only the in-frame ones, with some missing. This sample has more than 120,000 clones, with 85% to 90% found just once. Specimen: peripheral blood. These receptors were obtained from a woman in her forties or fifties with active or convalescent COVID-19.

The chain couples TRBV21-1 to TRBJ1-3; the table names TRBD1, a call not compared with the DNA. TRBV21-1 is a pseudogene locus. This CDR3 has 15 amino acids. CDR3 sequence (DNA): TGTGCCAGCAGCAAAGGACAGAGCTCTGGAAACACCATATATTTT. Its translation: CASSKGQSSGNTIYF.

The rearrangement joins TRBV25-1 to TRBJ2-7, with D hard to call. The V gene lost 2 bases and the J gene lost 4 bases, with 12 bases spanning the gap. Germline V CDR1 and CDR2: MGHDK, SYGVNS. The CDR3 consists of 14 residues. DNA for the CDR3: TGTGCCAGCAGTGAAGGGTCGACCGGGTACGAGCAGTACTTC. Translation: CASSEGSTGYEQYF.

Only one count was recorded for this clone. V gene TRBV7-9 combines with J gene TRBJ2-2, with 7 positions matching TRBD1. Germline trimming cut 5 bases from V and 5 bases from J; bases unmatched to any gene: 5. This CDR3 has 14 residues. CDR1 and CDR2 from the germline V gene are SEHNR and FQNEAQ (reference sequence). The CDR3 loop reads CASSTGTETGELFF. CDR3 nucleotide sequence: TGTGCCAGCAGCACCGGGACAGAAACCGGGGAGCTGTTTTTT.

This clone appeared many times. This chain uses TRBV7-9 with TRBJ2-7; 10 bases match TRBD2. Germline V gene sequence: CDR1 SEHNR, CDR2 FQNEAQ (reference sequence). CDR3 size: 18 residues. With 1 base clipped from V and 0 bases from J, the junction kept 9 bases outside the gene matches. The CDR3 DNA is TGTGCCAGCAGCTTAGATCAGAGCGGGAGGGCCTCCTCCTACGAGCAGTACTTC. Protein: CASSLDQSGRASSYEQYF.

This CDR3 reads CASSYGQGYYGYTF. The CDR3 nucleotides are TGTGCCAGCAGTTACGGGCAGGGTTACTATGGCTACACCTTC. The rearrangement links TRBV6-6 to TRBJ1-2, with D maybe TRBD1 (5 bases). V dropped 2 bases and J dropped 3 bases, with 10 bases sitting between them. Germline CDR1 reads MNHNY; CDR2 reads SVGAGI (reference sequence). The CDR3 sequence is 14 residues long.

This chain links TRBV19 with TRBJ1-6, with 7 positions matching TRBD1. After removal of 6 bases from V and 7 bases from J, the junction contained 9 bases not matched to a gene. The V gene's germline CDR1 is LNHDA and CDR2 SQIVND (reference sequence). The CDR3 runs 15 residues. The CDR3 region is CASSNALTGNSPLHF. The CDR3 DNA reads TGTGCCAGTAGCAACGCCTTGACAGGGAATTCACCCCTCCACTTT.

The genes are TRBV6-5 and TRBJ1-3, with D unclear. This CDR3 region has 13 residues. The germline V and J ends were trimmed by 6 bases and 1 base, with 7 bases remaining between them. Germline V gene sequence: CDR1 MNHEY, CDR2 SVGAGI. The CDR3 DNA is TGTGCCAGCAGAATAATATCTGGAAACACCATATATTTT. It codes for CASRIISGNTIYF.

A single count supports this clone. The V gene is TRBV28, the J gene TRBJ2-3, with 8 bases fitting TRBD2. V lost 4 bases and J lost 4; bases outside the gene matches: 7. CDR3 size: 15 residues. In germline, CDR1 is MDHEN, CDR2 SYDVKM. CDR3 sequence (DNA): TGTGCCAGCAGTTCAGGAGCGGGAGTCGCAGATACGCAGTATTTT. It translates to CASSSGAGVADTQYF. The whole variable domain, remainder taken from reference TRBV28 and TRBJ2-3, is DVKVTQSSRYLVKRTGEKVFLECVQDMDHENMFWYRQDPGLGLRLIYFSYDVKMKEKGDIPEGYSVSREKKERFSLILESASTNQTSMYLCASSSGAGVADTQYFGPGTRLTVL.